This T cell receptor (beta chain) was found in a study of T cell repertoires in cytomegalovirus infection. Study findings and constraints: Clonotype analysis showed dominance of the ex vivo response by HLA-C-restricted CMV-specific TCR beta clonotypes.

TCRdb re-called the reads through MiXCR, storing one row per CDR3 protein. Here the sample spans a few hundred thousand distinct CDR3 sequences, about 25% being singletons. This clonotype was counted a few times. Its specificity is not known. V was trimmed by 3 bases and J by 0 bases, leaving 12 bases between them. This CDR3 has 16 amino acids. The chain uses TRBV12-3 or TRBV12-4 and TRBJ1-5, with D possibly being TRBD1 (5 bases). This TCR came from a human donor in good health (CMV status not recorded). Some clones in this sample may be carry-over from other donors' samples. Sequencing was carried out using PBMCs. The chain's CDR3 is CASSFQGGYSNQPQHF. CDR3 sequence (DNA): TGTGCCAGCAGTTTTCAGGGCGGCTATAGCAATCAGCCCCAGCATTTT.